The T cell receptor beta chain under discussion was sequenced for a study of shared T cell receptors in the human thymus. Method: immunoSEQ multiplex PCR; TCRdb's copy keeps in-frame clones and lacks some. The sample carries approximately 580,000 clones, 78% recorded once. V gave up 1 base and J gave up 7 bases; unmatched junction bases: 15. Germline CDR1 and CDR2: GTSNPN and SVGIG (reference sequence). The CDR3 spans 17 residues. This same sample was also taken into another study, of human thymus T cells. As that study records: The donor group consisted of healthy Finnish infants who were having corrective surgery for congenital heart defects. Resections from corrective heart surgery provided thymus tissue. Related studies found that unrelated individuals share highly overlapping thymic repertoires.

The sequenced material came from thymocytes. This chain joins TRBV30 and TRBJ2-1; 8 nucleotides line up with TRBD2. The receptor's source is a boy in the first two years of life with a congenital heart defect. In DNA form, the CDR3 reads TGTGCCTGGAGTGAAATTGGTAGGACTAGCCGTACGAATGAGCAGTTCTTC. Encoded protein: CAWSEIGRTSRTNEQFF.